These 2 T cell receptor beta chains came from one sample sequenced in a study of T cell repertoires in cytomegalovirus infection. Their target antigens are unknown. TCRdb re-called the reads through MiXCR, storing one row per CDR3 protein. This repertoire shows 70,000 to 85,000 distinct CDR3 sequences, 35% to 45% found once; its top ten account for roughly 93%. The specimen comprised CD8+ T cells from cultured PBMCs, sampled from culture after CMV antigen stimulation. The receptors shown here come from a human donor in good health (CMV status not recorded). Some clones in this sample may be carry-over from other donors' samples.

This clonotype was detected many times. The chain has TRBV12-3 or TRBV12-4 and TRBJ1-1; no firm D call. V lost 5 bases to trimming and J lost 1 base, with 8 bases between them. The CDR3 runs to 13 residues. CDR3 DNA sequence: TGTGCCAGCAGTGATAGTACGAACACTGAAGCTTTCTTT. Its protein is CASSDSTNTEAFF.

CDR3 nucleotides: TGTGCCAGCGTGCGGGGGAACACTGAAGCTTTCTTT. Its protein is CASVRGNTEAFF. The rearrangement uses TRBV2 and TRBJ1-1, with D unclear. Trimming left V 8 bases short and J 1 base short, with 8 bases between. CDR1 SNHLY and CDR2 FYNNEI come from the germline V gene. This CDR3 region has 12 residues. The full variable domain, rest sourced from reference TRBV2 and TRBJ1-1, is EPEVTQTPSHQVTQMGQEVILRCVPISNHLYFYWYRQILGQKVEFLVSFYNNEISEKSEIFDDQFSVERPDGSNFTLKIRSTKLEDSAMYFCASVRGNTEAFFGQGTRLTVV.